A single sample gave rise to the 12 T cell receptor beta chains below, sequenced in a study of regulatory T cells in long-lasting Graves disease (dated by TCRdb to the early 2020s). Explained via the paper, the time point label denotes: newly diagnosed GD, antithyroid drugs for less than 3 months. RNA was extracted from PBMCs in TRIzol for both TCR sequencing and RNA sequencing. To prepare the library, multiplex PCR was applied. Instrument used: Illumina HiSeq 4000. CDR3 regions were amplified by Arm-PCR with iRepertoire HTBI primers to construct TCR beta libraries. Using fastp trimming at Q25 and MiXCR clonotype assembly, TCRdb reanalyzed the public sequencing data and kept in-frame beta chains. Rows are unified per CDR3 protein, each entry keeping the most common DNA and genes. This sample comprises hundreds of thousands of distinct CDR3 sequences, around 16% of them detected only once. The top ten constitute 22% of the sample.

This sample comprised peripheral blood mononuclear cells (PBMCs), obtained at new diagnosis, from a patient treated with antithyroid drugs. The receptor source for this set is a female donor with Graves disease.

This chain uses TRBV19 with TRBJ1-5; D perhaps matches TRBD1 (6 bases). Per the germline V gene, CDR1 is LNHDA and CDR2 is SQIVND (reference sequence). CDR3 size: 15 residues. V was clipped by 5 bases and J by 2 bases, with 13 bases between them. The DNA for the CDR3 is TGTGCCAGTAGTCCGCGGACAGACGGCAATCAGCCCCAGCATTTT. It encodes CASSPRTDGNQPQHF. The variable domain in full, with the rest retrieved from reference TRBV19 and TRBJ1-5, is DGGITQSPKYLFRKEGQNVTLSCEQNLNHDAMYWYRQDPGQGLRLIYYSQIVNDFQKGDIAEGYSVSREKKESFPLTVTSAQKNPTAFYLCASSPRTDGNQPQHFGDGTRLSIL.

This clonotype has ten or more counts. V usage is TRBV7-2 and J usage is TRBJ2-7; D is uncertain. The germline V gene has CDR1 SGHTA and CDR2 FQGNSA. Trimming pared 4 bases from V and 8 bases from J, leaving 21 bases between. CDR3 length equals 15 residues. Written as DNA, the CDR3 is TGTGCCAGCAGCTACTACGGCAGCGACCTGGCTCAGCAGTACTTC. Encoded protein: CASSYYGSDLAQQYF.

The chain combines TRBV27 with TRBJ2-3, with 7 bases lining up with TRBD2. Germline CDR1 is MNHEY and CDR2 is SMNVEV (reference sequence). This CDR3 region has 15 residues. The V and J ends lost 4 bases and 5 bases, in that order; junction bases with no gene match: 9. The CDR3 sequence is CASSYHAGVEDTQYF. The CDR3 nucleotides read TGTGCCAGCAGTTACCACGCGGGAGTGGAAGATACGCAGTATTTT.

This clonotype came up many times. The chain joins TRBV7-6 to TRBJ2-3; 8 nucleotides line up with TRBD1. Germline V CDR1 and CDR2: SGHVS, FNYEAQ. With V trimmed by 2 bases and J by 1 base, 2 bases remained unmatched. The CDR3 sequence is 15 residues long. The CDR3 region is CASSLRTGRTDTQYF. The DNA for the CDR3 is TGTGCCAGCAGCTTAAGGACAGGGCGCACAGATACGCAGTATTTT.

This clonotype was observed at least ten times. The J gene is TRBJ1-1, the V gene TRBV6-1; D call uncertain. Germline V gene data show CDR1 as MNHNS and CDR2 as SASEGT. CDR3 length: 14 amino acids. V lost 1 base to trimming and J lost 4 bases, with 10 bases between them. CDR3: CASSEDSFGTEAFF. The CDR3, as DNA: TGTGCCAGCAGTGAAGATAGCTTCGGCACTGAAGCTTTCTTT.

This clonotype was seen many times. The chain links TRBV20-1 to TRBJ2-1; tentative D call: TRBD1 (6 bases). From germline, CDR1 is DFQATT and CDR2 SNEGSKA (reference sequence). V was cut by 1 base and J by 6 bases, with 13 bases left in between. The CDR3 spans 14 residues. CDR3 sequence: CSARVPGARNEQFF. The CDR3 bases are TGCAGTGCTAGAGTGCCAGGGGCCCGCAATGAGCAGTTCTTC.

This clonotype was counted many times. The J gene is TRBJ1-1, the V gene TRBV28; a possible D gene is TRBD1 (6 bases). The ends were cut back, 3 bases at V and 3 bases at J, with 20 bases in the middle. The CDR3 extends over 17 amino acids. Germline V gene sequence: CDR1 MDHEN, CDR2 SYDVKM. The CDR3 DNA sequence: TGTGCCAGCAGTTTGGGGAGGGCTGACAGGAGATACACTGAAGCTTTCTTT. This encodes CASSLGRADRRYTEAFF.

Many counts were recorded for this clonotype. This sequence joins TRBV9 and TRBJ1-2; D unresolved. The V and J ends lost 0 bases and 9 bases respectively, with 12 bases between them. CDR3 length: 13 residues. Germline assignment: CDR1 SGDLS and CDR2 YYNGEE. DNA of the CDR3: TGTGCCAGCAGCGTAGGCGGTGGTTCCAGCTACACCTTC. It encodes CASSVGGGSSYTF.

This clonotype was observed at least ten times. This chain links TRBV7-3 with TRBJ2-7; 15 nucleotides match TRBD2. CDR3 length: 16 amino acids. Trimming cost V 4 bases and J 6 bases; bases outside gene matches: 7. CDR1 and CDR2 from the germline V gene are SGHTA and FQGTGA. For the CDR3, the DNA is TGTGCCAGCAGCTCTACTACGGGACTAGCGGGAGGCGAGCAGTACTTC. Translating gives CASSSTTGLAGGEQYF.

The chain couples TRBV6-5 to TRBJ2-4; 9 bases map to TRBD1. Trimming cost V 0 bases and J 11 bases; bases outside gene matches: 2. CDR3 length equals 13 residues. The germline gives CDR1 MNHEY, CDR2 SVGAGI. The CDR3 coding sequence is TGTGCCAGCAGTTACTCCGGGACAGGGTTTCAGTACTTC. Its protein product is CASSYSGTGFQYF.

This clonotype was seen at least ten times. This chain links TRBV5-8 with TRBJ1-5; a weak D match, TRBD1 (5 bases). Trimming left V 2 bases short and J 5 bases short, with 5 bases between. The germline CDR1 and CDR2 sequences are SGHTS and YDEGEE. The CDR3 is 12 residues long. The CDR3 sequence is CASSFRDQPQHF. The DNA of the CDR3 is TGTGCCAGCAGCTTCAGGGATCAGCCCCAGCATTTT.

This clonotype was seen ten or more times. A much bigger clone sits one base away, suggesting this may be a read error. V and J are TRBV6-2 or TRBV6-3 and TRBJ2-1; D is possibly TRBD2 (6 bases). CDR1 is MNHEY, CDR2 SVGEGT, per germline. The V gene lost 0 bases and the J gene lost 7 bases, with 19 bases spanning the gap. This CDR3 contains 17 residues. This CDR3 is CASSYSGAGRVVNEQFF. The DNA for the CDR3 is TGTGCCAGCAGTTACTCGGGCGCGGGAAGGGTCGTTAATGAGCAGTTCTTC.